These 31 T cell receptor beta chains were all obtained from the same sample, sequenced in a study of T cell changes during pregnancy in multiple sclerosis. TCRdb's copy holds only in-frame clones and misses some; the assay was immunoSEQ multiplex PCR. The profile shows about 75,000 clones, around 90% of them singletons. Sample: CD4+ T cells from peripheral blood mononuclear cells, taken before pregnancy. The receptors derive from a female donor with multiple sclerosis, enrolled in a pregnancy study.

The V call is TRBV6-5, the J call TRBJ2-2; 9 bases are a match to TRBD1. CDR3 length equals 16 residues. The germline V gene has CDR1 MNHEY and CDR2 SVGAGI. V dropped 4 bases and J dropped 2; count of bases not matched to a gene: 5. Here the CDR3 DNA reads TGTGCCAGCAGTTCCGCGGGACAGGGTAACACCGGGGAGCTGTTTTTT. It encodes CASSSAGQGNTGELFF.

This chain links TRBV10-3 with TRBJ1-1; TRBD1 is a possible D gene (5 bases). The CDR3 contains 16 residues. Germline CDR1 reads ENHRY; CDR2 reads SYGVKD. Trimming took off 6 bases at V and 4 bases at J, with 21 bases between the two ends. The CDR3 DNA sequence: TGTGCCATCAGAAGCTCTTTGGGGGGAGCGGGCACTGAAGCTTTCTTT. This gives the protein CAIRSSLGGAGTEAFF.

The chain joins TRBV27 to TRBJ2-7; 9 bases align to TRBD1. Germline lookup yields CDR1 MNHEY and CDR2 SMNVEV (reference sequence). Trimming cost V 1 base and J 1 base; bases outside gene matches: 2. This CDR3 comprises 15 residues. The CDR3 reads CASSLWGQGSYEQYF. CDR3 DNA sequence: TGTGCCAGCAGTTTATGGGGACAGGGATCCTACGAGCAGTACTTC.

CDR3 protein: CASSFSATRVNEQFF. The CDR3 region has the DNA TGTGCCAGCAGTTTCTCAGCGACTCGGGTCAATGAGCAGTTCTTC. The V call is TRBV28, the J call TRBJ2-1; D gene unclear. V lost 3 bases, J lost 6 bases, and 15 bases lay in between. The CDR3 totals 15 residues. The germline CDR1 and CDR2 sequences are MDHEN and SYDVKM.

The rearrangement links TRBV7-8 to TRBJ2-3, with TRBD2 as a possible D gene (6 bases). V was shortened by 5 bases and J by 3 bases, with 15 bases between the two germline ends. The CDR3 totals 15 residues. Germline CDR1 and CDR2: SGHVS and FQNEAQ. The CDR3 coding sequence is TGTGCCAGCAGCCTGCGGGGAGTAATAACAGATACGCAGTATTTT. Translated, it gives CASSLRGVITDTQYF. Full variable domain (outside the CDR3, taken from reference TRBV7-8 and TRBJ2-3): GAGVSQSPRYKVAKRGQDVALRCDPISGHVSLFWYQQALGQGPEFLTYFQNEAQLDKSGLPSDRFFAERPEGSVSTLKIQRTQQEDSAVYLCASSLRGVITDTQYFGPGTRLTVL.

The V call is TRBV7-7, the J call TRBJ2-1; perhaps TRBD2 as D (5 bases). The germline V gene has CDR1 SSHAT and CDR2 FNYEAQ (reference sequence). V was cut by 6 bases and J by 5 bases, with 11 bases left in between. The CDR3 has 13 amino acids. This CDR3 reads CASSRGRDNEQFF. The CDR3 nucleotides are TGTGCCAGCAGTCGCGGGCGGGACAATGAGCAGTTCTTC.

This sequence joins TRBV7-6 and TRBJ1-4, with no clear D. This CDR3 is 13 amino acids long. Germline V lookup: CDR1 SGHVS, CDR2 FNYEAQ. The ends were cut back, 5 bases at V and 5 bases at J, with 9 bases in the middle. The CDR3 DNA reads as TGTGCCAGCAGCCTTAGAAAGAATGAAAAACTGTTTTTT. The encoded protein is CASSLRKNEKLFF.

The rearrangement links TRBV28 to TRBJ2-1, with 9 bases matching TRBD1. V gave up 6 bases and J gave up 2 bases; unmatched junction bases: 2. Germline V gene lookup returns CDR1 MDHEN and CDR2 SYDVKM. The CDR3 runs 14 residues. The CDR3, as DNA: TGTGCCAGCAGGACAGGGGGAACCTACAATGAGCAGTTCTTC. This gives the protein CASRTGGTYNEQFF.

The V call is TRBV6-5, the J call TRBJ2-5; a possible D gene is TRBD1 (5 bases). Germline CDR1 is MNHEY and CDR2 is SVGAGI. The CDR3 covers 13 residues. Deletions cut 4 bases from V and 2 bases from J, with 8 bases between. The CDR3 region is CASSLGQQETQYF. CDR3 DNA sequence: TGTGCCAGCAGTTTGGGGCAGCAAGAGACCCAGTACTTC.

This clone was counted once. The rearrangement joins TRBV7-7 to TRBJ2-2, with 11 bases fitting TRBD1. The V gene end was trimmed by 6 bases and the J gene end by 5 bases; junction bases not matched to a gene: 5. CDR3 length: 15 amino acids. The germline gives CDR1 SSHAT, CDR2 FNYEAQ (reference sequence). The CDR3 here is CASRSGTGGTGELFF. The DNA for the CDR3 is TGTGCCAGCAGATCCGGGACAGGGGGGACCGGGGAGCTGTTTTTT. The variable domain in full, with the rest retrieved from reference TRBV7-7 and TRBJ2-2, is GAGVSQSPRYKVTKRGQDVTLRCDPISSHATLYWYQQALGQGPEFLTYFNYEAQPDKSGLPSDRFSAERPEGSISTLTIQRTEQRDSAMYRCASRSGTGGTGELFFGEGSRLTVL.

The rearrangement links TRBV10-3 to TRBJ2-2; TRBD1 is a possible D gene (6 bases). V lost 0 bases and J lost 4, with 12 bases in between. CDR3 length: 16 residues. CDR1 is ENHRY and CDR2 is SYGVKD in the germline V gene. The CDR3 coding sequence is TGTGCCATCAGTGAGTCGACGGGACAAACCACCGGGGAGCTGTTTTTT. Translation gives CAISESTGQTTGELFF.

The chain has TRBV5-6 and TRBJ1-2, with a weak D call TRBD1 (5 bases). V lost 0 bases, J lost 4 bases, and 13 bases lay in between. CDR3 length: 15 amino acids. Per germline, CDR1 SGHDT and CDR2 YYEEEE. DNA for the CDR3: TGTGCCAGCAGCTTGGGAGGCCCAGGGCGCTATGGCTACACCTTC. Protein sequence: CASSLGGPGRYGYTF.

The chain links TRBV20-1 to TRBJ2-1, with 8 positions matching TRBD2. The CDR3 extends over 11 amino acids. Germline V gene data show CDR1 as DFQATT and CDR2 as SNEGSKA (reference sequence). Trimming at V came to 3 bases and at J to 15 bases, leaving 7 bases not matched to a gene. CDR3 nucleotides: TGCAGTGCTAGCGGGGGGGCCGTCCGGTTCTTC. Its protein product is CSASGGAVRFF.

The chain uses TRBV4-3 and TRBJ1-5, with 9 bases identical to TRBD1. V gave up 0 bases and J gave up 4 bases; unmatched junction bases: 10. The V gene's germline CDR1 is LGHNA and CDR2 YSLEER. This CDR3 is built from 18 residues. The CDR3 region is CASSQDLRQGGHNQPQHF. CDR3 nucleotide sequence: TGCGCCAGCAGCCAAGATCTGCGACAGGGGGGCCATAATCAGCCCCAGCATTTT.

The chain employs TRBV30 and TRBJ1-3, with 7 nucleotides matching TRBD1. The CDR3 length is 13 residues. Germline assignment: CDR1 GTSNPN and CDR2 SVGIG (reference sequence). V gave up 8 bases and J gave up 3 bases; unmatched junction bases: 7. The CDR3 loop is CAGDRAGGNTIYF. CDR3 nucleotide sequence: TGTGCCGGAGACAGGGCGGGTGGAAACACCATATATTTT.

This chain joins TRBV15 and TRBJ1-2; 8 positions agree with TRBD1. This CDR3 is 15 amino acids long. Trimming took 1 base from V and 3 from J; bases not matched to a gene: 4. The V gene's germline CDR1 is LNHNV and CDR2 YYDKDF (reference sequence). The CDR3 DNA is TGTGCCACCAGCAGAGCAGGGGGCGCAGACTATGGCTACACCTTC. It yields the protein CATSRAGGADYGYTF. The complete variable domain, with remaining parts taken from reference TRBV15 and TRBJ1-2, reads DAMVIQNPRYQVTQFGKPVTLSCSQTLNHNVMYWYQQKSSQAPKLLFHYYDKDFNNEADTPDNFQSRRPNTSFCFLDIRSPGLGDTAMYLCATSRAGGADYGYTFGSGTRLTVV.

V usage is TRBV7-6 and J usage is TRBJ2-5, with D maybe TRBD2 (6 bases). Trimming pared 3 bases from V and 7 bases from J, leaving 12 bases between. The CDR3 totals 13 residues. The V gene's germline CDR1 is SGHVS and CDR2 FNYEAQ. The CDR3 bases are TGTGCCAGCAGCTTGGAGGGCGCCGGGACCCAGTACTTC. This sequence encodes CASSLEGAGTQYF.

The V and J genes are TRBV27 and TRBJ1-2; TRBD1 might be the D (5 bases). Germline V CDR1 and CDR2: MNHEY, SMNVEV (reference sequence). The V gene lost 5 bases and the J gene lost 2 bases, with 9 bases spanning the gap. This CDR3 has 13 amino acids. The CDR3 DNA follows: TGTGCCAGCAGTGTTGGACACAACTATGGCTACACCTTC. Encoded protein: CASSVGHNYGYTF.

This chain links TRBV2 with TRBJ2-7; 7 bases fit TRBD2. J gave up 6 bases and V 8 bases, and 4 bases lay outside the gene matches. The CDR3 contains 11 residues. CDR1 and CDR2 (germline): SNHLY, FYNNEI. CDR3 in amino acids: CASHGLGEQYF. CDR3 DNA: TGTGCCAGCCACGGACTAGGCGAGCAGTACTTC.

The rearrangement joins TRBV19 to TRBJ2-5; no firm D call. Trimming cost V 1 base and J 2 bases, with 11 bases left between them. CDR3 length: 15 amino acids. Germline CDR1 is LNHDA and CDR2 is SQIVND (reference sequence). The CDR3 here is CASSIGHGRQETQYF. In DNA form, the CDR3 reads TGTGCCAGTAGTATAGGACACGGCAGGCAAGAGACCCAGTACTTC.

This clone was detected only once. The chain links TRBV4-1 to TRBJ1-1; 9 bases map to TRBD1. Germline values: CDR1 MGHRA, CDR2 YSYEKL. The CDR3 runs to 16 residues. The J segment lost 7 bases and the V segment lost 1 base, leaving 10 bases of the junction unmatched. CDR3 amino acids: CASSQAYLSDRGEAFF. The CDR3 DNA reads TGCGCCAGCAGCCAAGCATACCTATCGGACAGGGGTGAAGCTTTCTTT.

The chain recombines TRBV28 with TRBJ1-1; D is undetermined. The CDR3 has 14 residues. V was pared by 5 bases and J by 7 bases, with 17 bases between. CDR1 and CDR2 from the germline V gene are MDHEN and SYDVKM. The CDR3 DNA sequence: TGTGCCAGCAGTCTATTTCAGGAACTGGGTGAAGCTTTCTTT. Residues: CASSLFQELGEAFF.

The chain employs TRBV5-4 and TRBJ2-6; no definite D call. Trimming stripped 6 bases from V and 2 bases from J, with 21 bases between. The CDR3 contains 18 residues. Germline loops: CDR1 SGHNT, CDR2 YYREEE (reference sequence). CDR3 bases: TGTGCCAGCATCAATCGGCGGAGCGCCAACACTGGGGCCAACGTCCTGACTTTC. It yields the protein CASINRRSANTGANVLTF.

The chain links TRBV1 to TRBJ2-7; the table gives TRBD1 as D, unverified against the DNA. TRBV1 is a pseudogene segment. The CDR3 covers 13 residues. CDR3: CTSSGQGKFEQYF. The CDR3 DNA follows: TGCACCAGCAGCGGACAGGGTAAGTTCGAGCAGTACTTC.

The CDR3 loop is CASSLYPFPGQEAYGYTF. CDR3 in DNA: TGTGCCAGCAGCTTATACCCATTCCCGGGACAGGAAGCCTATGGCTACACCTTC. V and J are TRBV7-8 and TRBJ1-2; 8 bases match TRBD1. The V gene end was trimmed by 2 bases and the J gene end by 4 bases; junction bases not matched to a gene: 15. In germline, CDR1 is SGHVS, CDR2 FQNEAQ. The CDR3 extends over 18 amino acids.

This clone has only a few counts. The rearrangement uses TRBV19 and TRBJ1-2; perhaps TRBD1 as D (5 bases). CDR3 length: 12 residues. From germline, CDR1 is LNHDA and CDR2 SQIVND (reference sequence). The V and J ends lost 3 bases and 10 bases respectively, with 12 bases between them. In nucleotides, the CDR3 is TGTGCCAGTAGTATTCAGGGTTTAGACTACACCTTC. Its translation is CASSIQGLDYTF.

The chain carries TRBV11-2 and TRBJ2-7; 7 bases fit TRBD2. There are 17 residues in the CDR3. Trimming removed 5 bases from V and 1 base from J; junction bases left unmatched: 14. From germline, CDR1 is SGHAT and CDR2 FQNNGV. CDR3: CASSPHPLARISYEQYF. The CDR3 DNA follows: TGTGCCAGCAGCCCCCACCCACTAGCGCGGATATCCTACGAGCAGTACTTC.

The V call is TRBV27, the J call TRBJ2-3, with TRBD1 matching 9 bases. The CDR3 is 17 residues long. V was pared by 2 bases and J by 0 bases, with 6 bases of the junction left unmatched. The germline CDR1 and CDR2 sequences are MNHEY and SMNVEV (reference sequence). The CDR3 nucleotides are TGTGCCAGCAGTTTACACGACAGGGGGGTGAGCACAGATACGCAGTATTTT. This encodes CASSLHDRGVSTDTQYF.

This clone was counted once. The chain joins TRBV2 to TRBJ2-7, with D perhaps TRBD2 (5 bases). The CDR3 extends over 11 amino acids. CDR1 and CDR2 (germline): SNHLY, FYNNEI. Trimming shortened V by 6 bases and J by 6 bases, and 9 bases separated the two germline ends. CDR3 sequence reads: CASRDSSEQYF. CDR3 nucleotide sequence: TGTGCCAGCAGGGACTCAAGCGAGCAGTACTTC. Supplemented by reference TRBV2 and TRBJ2-7, the full variable domain reads EPEVTQTPSHQVTQMGQEVILRCVPISNHLYFYWYRQILGQKVEFLVSFYNNEISEKSEIFDDQFSVERPDGSNFTLKIRSTKLEDSAMYFCASRDSSEQYFGPGTRLTVT.

CDR3 nucleotides: TGTGCCAGCAGTGAATCCAGGGACACTGAAGCTTTCTTT. Translation gives CASSESRDTEAFF. The chain employs TRBV6-1 and TRBJ1-1, with D possibly matching TRBD1 (5 bases). The CDR3 has 13 residues. Germline V lookup: CDR1 MNHNS, CDR2 SASEGT. V lost 2 bases and J 3 bases, leaving 7 bases between the germline ends.

A single count supports this clone. The chain combines TRBV19 with TRBJ2-1, with D possibly being TRBD2 (6 bases). Trimming took off 5 bases at V and 5 bases at J, with 13 bases between the two ends. The CDR3 spans 14 residues. In germline, CDR1 is LNHDA, CDR2 SQIVND (reference sequence). The CDR3 DNA is TGTGCCAGTAGTCCTAGCGACATTCACAATGAGCAGTTCTTC. This sequence encodes CASSPSDIHNEQFF.